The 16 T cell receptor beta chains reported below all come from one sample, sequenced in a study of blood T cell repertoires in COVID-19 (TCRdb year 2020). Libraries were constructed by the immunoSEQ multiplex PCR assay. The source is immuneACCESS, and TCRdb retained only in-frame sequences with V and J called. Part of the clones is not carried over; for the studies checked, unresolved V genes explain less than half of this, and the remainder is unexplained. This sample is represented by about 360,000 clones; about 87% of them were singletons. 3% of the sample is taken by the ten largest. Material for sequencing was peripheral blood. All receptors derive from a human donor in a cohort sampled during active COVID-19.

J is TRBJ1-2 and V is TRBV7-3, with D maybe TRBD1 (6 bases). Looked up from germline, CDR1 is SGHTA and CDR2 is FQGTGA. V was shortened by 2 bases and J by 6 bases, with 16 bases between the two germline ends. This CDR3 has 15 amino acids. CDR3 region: CASSLGPGGSHGYTF. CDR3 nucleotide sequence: TGTGCCAGCAGCTTAGGCCCTGGGGGCTCCCATGGCTACACCTTC. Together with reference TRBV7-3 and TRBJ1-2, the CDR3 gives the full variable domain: GAGVSQTPSNKVTEKGKYVELRCDPISGHTALYWYRQSLGQGPEFLIYFQGTGAADDSGLPNDRFFAVRPEGSVSTLKIQRTERGDSAVYLCASSLGPGGSHGYTFGSGTRLTVV.

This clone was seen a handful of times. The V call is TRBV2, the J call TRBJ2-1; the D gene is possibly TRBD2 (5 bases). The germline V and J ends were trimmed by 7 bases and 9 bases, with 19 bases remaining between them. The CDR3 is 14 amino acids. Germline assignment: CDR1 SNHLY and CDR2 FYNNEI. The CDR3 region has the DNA TGTGCCAGCACTGAGCAGCTAGCTGTAGTTGAGCAGTTCTTC. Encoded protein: CASTEQLAVVEQFF.

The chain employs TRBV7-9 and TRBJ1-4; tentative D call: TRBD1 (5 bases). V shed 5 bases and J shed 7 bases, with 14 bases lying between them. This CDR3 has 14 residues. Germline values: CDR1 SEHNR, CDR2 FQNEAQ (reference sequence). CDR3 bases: TGTGCCAGCAGCCCGACAGAATGGGGTGAAAAACTGTTTTTT. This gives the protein CASSPTEWGEKLFF.

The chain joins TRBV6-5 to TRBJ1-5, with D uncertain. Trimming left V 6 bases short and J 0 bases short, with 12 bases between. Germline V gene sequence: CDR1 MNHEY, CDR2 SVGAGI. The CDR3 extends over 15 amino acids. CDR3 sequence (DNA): TGTGCCAGCAGATTCGAGGTATATAGCAATCAGCCCCAGCATTTT. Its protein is CASRFEVYSNQPQHF.

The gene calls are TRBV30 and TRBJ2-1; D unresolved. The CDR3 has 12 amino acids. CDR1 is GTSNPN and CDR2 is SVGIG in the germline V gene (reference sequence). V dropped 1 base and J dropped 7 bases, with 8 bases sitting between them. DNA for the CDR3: TGTGCCTGGAGTGGTAGTAGAAATGAGCAGTTCTTC. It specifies CAWSGSRNEQFF.

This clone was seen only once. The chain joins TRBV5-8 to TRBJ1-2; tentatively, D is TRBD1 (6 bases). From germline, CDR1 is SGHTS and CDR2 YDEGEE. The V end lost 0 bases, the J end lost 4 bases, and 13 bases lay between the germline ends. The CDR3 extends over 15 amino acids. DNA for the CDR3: TGTGCCAGCAGCTTGGCCATGGGCAGGGGCTATGGCTACACCTTC. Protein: CASSLAMGRGYGYTF.

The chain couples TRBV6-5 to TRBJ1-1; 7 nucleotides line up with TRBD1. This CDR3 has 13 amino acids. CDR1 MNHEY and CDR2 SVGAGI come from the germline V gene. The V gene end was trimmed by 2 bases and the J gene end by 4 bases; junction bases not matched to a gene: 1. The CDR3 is CASSYRQGTEAFF. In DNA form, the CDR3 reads TGTGCCAGCAGTTACCGACAGGGCACTGAAGCTTTCTTT.

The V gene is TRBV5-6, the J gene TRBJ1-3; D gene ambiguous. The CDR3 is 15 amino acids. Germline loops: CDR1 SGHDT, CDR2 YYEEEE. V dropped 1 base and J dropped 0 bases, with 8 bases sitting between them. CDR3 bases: TGTGCCAGCAGCTTGCTGGCAGTCTCTGGAAACACCATATATTTT. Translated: CASSLLAVSGNTIYF.

The CDR3 loop is CASSLRATDYEQYF. DNA of the CDR3: TGTGCCAGCAGCTTGAGGGCGACAGATTACGAGCAGTACTTC. The chain joins TRBV5-6 to TRBJ2-7; D may be TRBD1 (5 bases). This CDR3 spans 14 amino acids. Germline V gene data show CDR1 as SGHDT and CDR2 as YYEEEE. V lost 1 base and J lost 4, with 12 bases in between.

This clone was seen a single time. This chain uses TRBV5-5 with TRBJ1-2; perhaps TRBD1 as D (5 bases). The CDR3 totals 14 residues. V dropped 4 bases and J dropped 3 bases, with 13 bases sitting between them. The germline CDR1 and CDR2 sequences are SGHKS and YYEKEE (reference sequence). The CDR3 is CASSPVGGDYGYTF. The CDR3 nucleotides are TGTGCCAGCAGCCCAGTGGGGGGTGACTATGGCTACACCTTC. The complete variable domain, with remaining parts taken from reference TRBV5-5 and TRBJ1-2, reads DAGVTQSPTHLIKTRGQQVTLRCSPISGHKSVSWYQQVLGQGPQFIFQYYEKEERGRGNFPDRFSARQFPNYSSELNVNALLLGDSALYLCASSPVGGDYGYTFGSGTRLTVV.

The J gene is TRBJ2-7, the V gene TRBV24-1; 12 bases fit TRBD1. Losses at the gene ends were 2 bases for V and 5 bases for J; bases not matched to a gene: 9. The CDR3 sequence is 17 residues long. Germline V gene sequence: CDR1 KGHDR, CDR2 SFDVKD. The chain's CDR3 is CATSDWRGTGGTDEQYF. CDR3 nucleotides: TGTGCCACCAGTGATTGGCGGGGGACAGGGGGCACCGACGAGCAGTACTTC.

The CDR3 reads CASSAVGGGFRQETQYF. CDR3 sequence (DNA): TGTGCCAGCAGTGCGGTGGGTGGAGGTTTCAGACAAGAGACCCAGTACTTC. The V call is TRBV25-1, the J call TRBJ2-5; perhaps TRBD2 as D (5 bases). Germline V gives CDR1 MGHDK, CDR2 SYGVNS. V was clipped by 4 bases and J by 2 bases, with 20 bases between them. This CDR3 comprises 17 residues.

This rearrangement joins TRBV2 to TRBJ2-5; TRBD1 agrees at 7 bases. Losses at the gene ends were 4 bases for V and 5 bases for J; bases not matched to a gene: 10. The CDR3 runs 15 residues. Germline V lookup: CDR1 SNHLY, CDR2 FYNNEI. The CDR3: CASSVPTGAHETQYF. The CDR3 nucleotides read TGTGCCAGCAGTGTCCCCACAGGGGCGCATGAGACCCAGTACTTC.

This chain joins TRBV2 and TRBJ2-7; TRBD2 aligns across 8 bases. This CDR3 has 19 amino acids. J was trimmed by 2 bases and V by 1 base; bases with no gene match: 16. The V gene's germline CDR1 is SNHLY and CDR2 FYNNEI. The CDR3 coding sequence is TGTGCCAGCAGTGAAGGGGGGGTAGGTGGGCTAGCGGGTCCCTACGAGCAGTACTTC. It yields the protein CASSEGGVGGLAGPYEQYF.

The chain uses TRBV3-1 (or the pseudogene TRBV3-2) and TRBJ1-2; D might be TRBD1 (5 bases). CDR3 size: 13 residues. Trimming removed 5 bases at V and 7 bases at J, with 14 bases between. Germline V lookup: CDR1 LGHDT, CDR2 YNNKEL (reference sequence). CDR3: CASSARGGGGYTF. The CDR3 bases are TGTGCCAGCAGCGCCCGGGGGGGTGGTGGCTACACCTTC.

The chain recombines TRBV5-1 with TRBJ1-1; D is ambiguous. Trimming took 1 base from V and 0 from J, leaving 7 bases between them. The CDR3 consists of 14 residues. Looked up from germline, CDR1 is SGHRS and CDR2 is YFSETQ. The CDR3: CASSLMQVNTEAFF. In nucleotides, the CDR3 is TGCGCCAGCAGCTTGATGCAGGTGAACACTGAAGCTTTCTTT.